The sequence of this T cell receptor beta chain was determined in a study of cytomegalovirus exposure and HLA in healthy donors. Study-level results: Cytomegalovirus-associated TCR beta chains were listed, numbering approximately 150. With high specificity and sensitivity, the classifier reportedly diagnosed cytomegalovirus status. Among TCR sequences, most were rare, though some public TCRs appeared in many donors.

Data came from immunoSEQ multiplex PCR; TCRdb stores just in-frame clones and leaves some out. The sample shows more than 80,000 clones, less than 90% of them seen only once. As to this clone: What it binds is not known.

It was the approximately 110-subject validation cohort, separate from the approximately 700-subject first cohort, to which the donors belonged. The germline V gene has CDR1 MDHEN and CDR2 SYDVKM. V lost 6 bases and J 9 bases, leaving 11 bases between the germline ends. This CDR3 region has 11 residues. Sequenced material: PBMCs. This rearrangement joins TRBV28 to TRBJ1-1; a possible D gene is TRBD1 (5 bases). The TCR comes from a woman younger than 30 in good health and CMV-seropositive. This CDR3 is CASRTEVKAFF. CDR3 nucleotides: TGTGCCAGCAGGACAGAGGTGAAAGCTTTCTTT.